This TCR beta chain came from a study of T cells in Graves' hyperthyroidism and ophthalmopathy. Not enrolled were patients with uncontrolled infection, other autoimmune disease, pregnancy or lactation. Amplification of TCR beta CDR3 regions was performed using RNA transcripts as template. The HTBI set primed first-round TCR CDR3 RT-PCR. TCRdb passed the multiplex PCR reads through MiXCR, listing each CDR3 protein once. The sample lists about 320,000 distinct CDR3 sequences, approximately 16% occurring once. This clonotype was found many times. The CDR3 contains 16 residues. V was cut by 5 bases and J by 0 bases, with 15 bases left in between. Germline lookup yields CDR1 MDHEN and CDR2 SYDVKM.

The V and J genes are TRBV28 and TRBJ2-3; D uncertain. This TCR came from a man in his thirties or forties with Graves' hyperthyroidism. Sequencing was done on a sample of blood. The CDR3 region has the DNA TGTGCCAGCAGTCCGCCCGGGTTTGGAAGCACAGATACGCAGTATTTT. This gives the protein CASSPPGFGSTDTQYF.